The next 10 T cell receptor beta chains were all read from a single sample in a study of post-analysis software for immune sequencing data. Their antigens remain unidentified. Every TCR beta cDNA library bore unique molecular identifiers. TCRdb reprocessed the PCR reads with MiXCR, giving one entry per CDR3 protein. The table records 650,000 to 900,000 distinct CDR3 sequences, about half of them present only once. Broader study findings: Several TRBV segments occurring more often in patients than controls included TRBV5-6, TRBV5-1 and TRBV20-1.

Sequenced input: blood. The receptors stem from a girl aged 5 to 17 with multiple sclerosis.

This clonotype was counted between two and nine times. The chain combines TRBV5-1 with TRBJ2-7, with 9 positions matching TRBD1. The germline CDR1 and CDR2 sequences are SGHRS and YFSETQ. The junction had 9 bases not matched to a gene; V was cut back by 0 bases and J by 5 bases. The CDR3 sequence is 16 residues long. In nucleotides, the CDR3 is TGCGCCAGCAGCTTGGCCCCGGGACAGGGAGGCCACGAGCAGTACTTC. Its protein product is CASSLAPGQGGHEQYF.

The rearrangement uses TRBV5-6 and TRBJ2-1; D perhaps matches TRBD2 (7 bases). The CDR3 loop spans 16 amino acids. Germline values: CDR1 SGHDT, CDR2 YYEEEE. Between the trimmed V and J ends, which lost 3 bases and 10 bases, there was a span of 23 bases. CDR3 nucleotides: TGTGCCAGCAGCTCGGGGTTTAGGGGGGGGAGTGTGGAGCAGTTCTTC. Protein sequence: CASSSGFRGGSVEQFF.

This chain uses TRBV25-1 with TRBJ2-3; 8 bases map to TRBD2. CDR1 and CDR2 (germline): MGHDK, SYGVNS. V gave up 0 bases and J gave up 2 bases; unmatched junction bases: 13. This CDR3 region has 19 residues. CDR3 residues: CASSEYPPAGDSPTDTQYF. For the CDR3, the DNA is TGTGCCAGCAGTGAATATCCCCCAGCGGGAGATTCCCCCACAGATACGCAGTATTTT.

The chain couples TRBV20-1 to TRBJ2-2; the D is unclear. Germline V lookup: CDR1 DFQATT, CDR2 SNEGSKA (reference sequence). The CDR3 runs 14 residues. The V end lost 5 bases, the J end lost 1 base, and 11 bases lay between the germline ends. Here the CDR3 reads CSAPRPLNTGELFF. For the CDR3, the DNA is TGCAGTGCTCCCCGACCCCTGAACACCGGGGAGCTGTTTTTT.

This clonotype occurred a few times. Relative to the germline gene, one junction end is altered; a read error may explain this. This chain connects TRBV4-2 to TRBJ2-1; unclear D gene. With the DNA end fitting TRBJ2-7 better, the J assignment may be wrong. From germline, CDR1 is LGHNA and CDR2 YNFKEQ. This CDR3 is 14 amino acids long. The CDR3 DNA reads as TGTGCCAGTAGCCAAGCTGCTGGAGCCTACGAGCAGTACTTC. Translated: CASSQAAGAYEQYF.

The V gene is TRBV27, the J gene TRBJ2-1; 7 bases line up with TRBD1. The CDR3 consists of 14 residues. V dropped 2 bases and J dropped 13; count of bases not matched to a gene: 11. Germline V gives CDR1 MNHEY, CDR2 SMNVEV (reference sequence). Written as DNA, the CDR3 is TGTGCCAGCAGTTTACCGACAGGGAACGGTAGACAGTTCTTC. It codes for CASSLPTGNGRQFF.

The V call is TRBV12-3 or TRBV12-4, the J call TRBJ2-7; 16 positions agree with TRBD2. TRBJ2-1 explains the end of the DNA better; the J call may be wrong. The CDR3 is 16 residues long. The CDR3 coding sequence is TGTGCCAGCAGTTCGGGACTAGCGGGAGGGAATCATGAGCAGTTCTTC. This sequence encodes CASSSGLAGGNHEQFF.

This clonotype came up a few times. The chain links TRBV4-3 to TRBJ2-5; possible D gene TRBD1, 5 bases. There are 15 residues in the CDR3. The V end lost 3 bases, the J end lost 2 bases, and 13 bases lay between the germline ends. CDR1 and CDR2 from the germline V gene are LGHNA and YSLEER. Here the CDR3 reads CASSQNRYGQETQYF. CDR3 nucleotide sequence: TGCGCCAGCAGCCAGAACAGGTACGGGCAAGAGACCCAGTACTTC.

This clonotype was detected only a few times. This chain uses TRBV4-3 with TRBJ2-3; 10 positions match TRBD2. The CDR3 has 16 residues. In germline, CDR1 is LGHNA, CDR2 YSLEER. With V trimmed by 0 bases and J by 3 bases, 3 bases remained unmatched. The CDR3, as DNA: TGCGCCAGCAGCCAAGATTCTAGCGGGAGAACAGATACGCAGTATTTT. Encoded protein: CASSQDSSGRTDTQYF.

This clonotype has a handful of counts. The chain couples TRBV20-1 to TRBJ1-5; D might be TRBD1 (5 bases). Trimming took off 3 bases at V and 2 bases at J, with 20 bases between the two ends. CDR3 length: 17 residues. Germline V lookup: CDR1 DFQATT, CDR2 SNEGSKA (reference sequence). The CDR3 here is CSASKTVPLRGNQPQHF. In DNA form, the CDR3 reads TGCAGTGCTAGCAAGACAGTACCCCTCCGGGGCAATCAGCCCCAGCATTTT.